Included here is one T cell receptor (beta chain) sequence, with context. What it binds is not known. Scientists amplified the TCR beta CDR3 regions from RNA transcripts. The first-round RT-PCR employed HTBI primers together with the Qiagen OneStep RT-PCR kit. A multiplex PCR was then performed as the second round. TCRdb re-called the multiplex PCR reads with MiXCR, one entry per CDR3 protein. The table lists hundreds of thousands of distinct CDR3 sequences, 15% of them singletons. This sample was taken from a study of Graves' ophthalmopathy and Graves' hyperthyroidism. The CDR3 has 12 amino acids. From germline, CDR1 is SGHVS and CDR2 FNYEAQ. V dropped 5 bases and J dropped 6 bases, with 10 bases sitting between them. Patients in the hyperthyroidism group, adults aged 18 to 65, were newly diagnosed, under 2 months' duration. Clinical symptoms, serum thyroxine, TRAb, thyroid ultrasound and orbital computed tomography formed the basis of diagnosis.

Findings and limits, study-wide: The model flagged ophthalmopathy progression at roughly 71% sensitivity and around 72% specificity.

The source material was peripheral blood. This receptor was obtained from a woman under 30 with stable Graves' hyperthyroidism. J is TRBJ1-1 and V is TRBV7-6; D is unresolved. This CDR3 reads CASSMSGSEAFF. CDR3 sequence (DNA): TGTGCCAGCAGCATGTCGGGTTCTGAAGCTTTCTTT.